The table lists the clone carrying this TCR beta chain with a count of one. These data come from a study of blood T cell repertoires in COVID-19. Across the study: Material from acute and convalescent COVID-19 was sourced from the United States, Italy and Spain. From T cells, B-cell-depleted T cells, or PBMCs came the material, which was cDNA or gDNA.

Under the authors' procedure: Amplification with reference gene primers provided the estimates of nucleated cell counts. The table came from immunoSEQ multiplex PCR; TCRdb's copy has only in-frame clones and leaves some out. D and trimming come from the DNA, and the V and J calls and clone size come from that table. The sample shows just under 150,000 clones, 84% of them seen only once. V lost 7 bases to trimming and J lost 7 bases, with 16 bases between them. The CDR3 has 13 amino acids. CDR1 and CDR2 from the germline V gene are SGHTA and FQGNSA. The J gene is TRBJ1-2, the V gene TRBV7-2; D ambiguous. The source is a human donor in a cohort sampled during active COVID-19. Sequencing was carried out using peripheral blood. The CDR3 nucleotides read TGTGCCAGCACGAGTAGGAGAGGCGCTGGCTACACCTTC. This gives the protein CASTSRRGAGYTF.